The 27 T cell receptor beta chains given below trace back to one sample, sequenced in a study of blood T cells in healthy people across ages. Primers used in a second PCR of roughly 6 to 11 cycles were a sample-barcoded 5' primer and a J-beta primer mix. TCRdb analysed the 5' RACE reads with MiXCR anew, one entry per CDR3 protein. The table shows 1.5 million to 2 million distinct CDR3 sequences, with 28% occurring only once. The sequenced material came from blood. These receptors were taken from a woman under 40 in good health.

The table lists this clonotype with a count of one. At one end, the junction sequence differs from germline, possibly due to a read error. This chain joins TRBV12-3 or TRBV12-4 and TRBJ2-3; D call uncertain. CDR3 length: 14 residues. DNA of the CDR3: TGTGCCAGCAACACCTGGAATCGTAGGGATATGCAGTATTTT. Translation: CASNTWNRRDMQYF.

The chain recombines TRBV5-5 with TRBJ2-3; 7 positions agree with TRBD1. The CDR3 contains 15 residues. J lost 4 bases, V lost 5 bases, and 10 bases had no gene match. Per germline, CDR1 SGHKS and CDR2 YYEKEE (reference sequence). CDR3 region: CASRFGGTGADTQYF. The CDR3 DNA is TGTGCCAGCAGGTTTGGGGGCACAGGGGCAGATACGCAGTATTTT. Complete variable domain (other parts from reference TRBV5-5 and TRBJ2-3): DAGVTQSPTHLIKTRGQQVTLRCSPISGHKSVSWYQQVLGQGPQFIFQYYEKEERGRGNFPDRFSARQFPNYSSELNVNALLLGDSALYLCASRFGGTGADTQYFGPGTRLTVL.

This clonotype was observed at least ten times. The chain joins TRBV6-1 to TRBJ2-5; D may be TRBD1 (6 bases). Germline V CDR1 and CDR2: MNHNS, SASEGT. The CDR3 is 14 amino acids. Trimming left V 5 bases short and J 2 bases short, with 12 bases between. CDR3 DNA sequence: TGTGCCAGCAGTACGGACAGAGTACAAGAGACCCAGTACTTC. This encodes CASSTDRVQETQYF.

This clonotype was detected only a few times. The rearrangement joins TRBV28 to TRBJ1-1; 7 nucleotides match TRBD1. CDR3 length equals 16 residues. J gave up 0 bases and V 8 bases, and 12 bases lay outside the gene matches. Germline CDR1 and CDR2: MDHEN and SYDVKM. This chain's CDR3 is CASRGTDLWMNTEAFF. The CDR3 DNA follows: TGTGCCAGCCGTGGGACAGACCTTTGGATGAACACTGAAGCTTTCTTT.

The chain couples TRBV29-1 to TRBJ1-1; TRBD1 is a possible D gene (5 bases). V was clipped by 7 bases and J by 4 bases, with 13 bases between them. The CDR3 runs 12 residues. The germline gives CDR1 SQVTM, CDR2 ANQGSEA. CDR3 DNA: TGCAGCGCTGGGCAGGGTCGCACTGAAGCTTTCTTT. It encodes CSAGQGRTEAFF.

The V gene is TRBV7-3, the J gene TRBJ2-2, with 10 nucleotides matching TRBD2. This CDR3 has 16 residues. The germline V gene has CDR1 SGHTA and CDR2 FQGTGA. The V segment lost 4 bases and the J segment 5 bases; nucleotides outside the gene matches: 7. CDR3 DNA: TGTGCCAGCAGCTCCGAGCGGGGGGGCCGTACCGGGGAGCTGTTTTTT. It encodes CASSSERGGRTGELFF. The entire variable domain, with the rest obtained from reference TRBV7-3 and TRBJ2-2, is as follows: GAGVSQTPSNKVTEKGKYVELRCDPISGHTALYWYRQSLGQGPEFLIYFQGTGAADDSGLPNDRFFAVRPEGSVSTLKIQRTERGDSAVYLCASSSERGGRTGELFFGEGSRLTVL.

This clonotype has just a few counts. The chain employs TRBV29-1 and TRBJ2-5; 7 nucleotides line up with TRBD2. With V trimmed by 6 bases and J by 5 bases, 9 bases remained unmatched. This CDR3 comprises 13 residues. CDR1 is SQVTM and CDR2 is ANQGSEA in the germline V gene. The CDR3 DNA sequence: TGCAGCGTCGCCCCGTCCGGGGGGGAGACCCAGTACTTC. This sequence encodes CSVAPSGGETQYF.

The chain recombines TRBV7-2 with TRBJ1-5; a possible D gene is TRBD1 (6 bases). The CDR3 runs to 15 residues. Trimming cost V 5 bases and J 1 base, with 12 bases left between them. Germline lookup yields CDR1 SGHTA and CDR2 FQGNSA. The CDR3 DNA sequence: TGTGCCAGCAGCGGCCGAGGGGGAAGCAATCAGCCCCAGCATTTT. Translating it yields CASSGRGGSNQPQHF.

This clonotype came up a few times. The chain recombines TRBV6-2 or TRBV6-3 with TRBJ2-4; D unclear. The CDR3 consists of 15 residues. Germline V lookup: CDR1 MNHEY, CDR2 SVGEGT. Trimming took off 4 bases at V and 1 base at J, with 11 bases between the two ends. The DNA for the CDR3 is TGTGCCAGCAGTTGGAAAGGAGCCGCCAAAAACATTCAGTACTTC. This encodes CASSWKGAAKNIQYF.

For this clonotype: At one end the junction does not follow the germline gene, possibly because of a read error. CDR3 residues: CSSSSGQGGEAFF. DNA for the CDR3: TGTTCCAGCAGCTCGGGACAGGGGGGTGAAGCTTTCTTT. The chain combines TRBV7-9 with TRBJ1-1, with TRBD1 matching over 11 bases. This CDR3 contains 13 residues. Germline V CDR1 and CDR2: SEHNR, FQNEAQ (reference sequence).

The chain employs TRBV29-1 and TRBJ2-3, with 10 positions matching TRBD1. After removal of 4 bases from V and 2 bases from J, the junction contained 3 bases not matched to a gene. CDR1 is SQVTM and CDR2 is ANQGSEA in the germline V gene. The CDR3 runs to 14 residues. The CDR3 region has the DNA TGCAGCGTTGGGACAGGGGGGCCCACAGATACGCAGTATTTT. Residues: CSVGTGGPTDTQYF.

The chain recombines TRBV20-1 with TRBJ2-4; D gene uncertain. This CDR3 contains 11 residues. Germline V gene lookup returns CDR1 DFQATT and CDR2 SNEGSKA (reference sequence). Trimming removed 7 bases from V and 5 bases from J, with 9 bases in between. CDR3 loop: CSGADENIQYF. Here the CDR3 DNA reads TGCAGTGGGGCGGACGAAAACATTCAGTACTTC.

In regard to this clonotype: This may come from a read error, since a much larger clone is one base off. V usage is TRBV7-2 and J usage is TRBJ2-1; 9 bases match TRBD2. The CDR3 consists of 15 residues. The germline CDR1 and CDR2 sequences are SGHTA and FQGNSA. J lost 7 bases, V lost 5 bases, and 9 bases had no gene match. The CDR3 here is CASSPRTSAGNEQFF. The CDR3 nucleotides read TGTGCCAGCAGCCCCAGGACTAGCGCAGGGAATGAGCAGTTCTTC.

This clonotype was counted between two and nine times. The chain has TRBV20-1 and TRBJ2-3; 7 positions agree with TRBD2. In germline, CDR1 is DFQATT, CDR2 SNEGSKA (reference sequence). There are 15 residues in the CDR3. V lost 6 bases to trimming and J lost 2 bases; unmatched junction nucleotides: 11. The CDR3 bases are TGCAGTGCCACCCTCTCCGCGGGAGACACAGATACGCAGTATTTT. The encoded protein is CSATLSAGDTDTQYF.

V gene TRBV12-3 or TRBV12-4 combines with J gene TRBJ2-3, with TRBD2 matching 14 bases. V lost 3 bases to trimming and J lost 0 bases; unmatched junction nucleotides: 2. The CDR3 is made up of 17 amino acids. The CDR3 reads CASSLRLAGGSTDTQYF. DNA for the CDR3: TGTGCCAGCAGTTTGAGACTAGCGGGAGGGAGCACAGATACGCAGTATTTT.

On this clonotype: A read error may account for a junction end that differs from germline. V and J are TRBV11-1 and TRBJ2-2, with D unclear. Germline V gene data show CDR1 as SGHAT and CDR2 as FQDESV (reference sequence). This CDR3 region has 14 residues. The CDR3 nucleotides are TGTACCAGCAGCCGAAAAGGGAACACCGGGGAGCTGTTTTTT. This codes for CTSSRKGNTGELFF.

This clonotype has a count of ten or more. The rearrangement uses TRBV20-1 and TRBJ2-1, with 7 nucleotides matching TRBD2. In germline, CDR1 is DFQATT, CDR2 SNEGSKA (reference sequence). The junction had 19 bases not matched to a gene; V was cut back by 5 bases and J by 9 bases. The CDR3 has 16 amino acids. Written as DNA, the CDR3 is TGCAGTGCTCCCCCCGTGAGCGGGGCGGTCCCATCTGAGCAGTTCTTC. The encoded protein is CSAPPVSGAVPSEQFF.

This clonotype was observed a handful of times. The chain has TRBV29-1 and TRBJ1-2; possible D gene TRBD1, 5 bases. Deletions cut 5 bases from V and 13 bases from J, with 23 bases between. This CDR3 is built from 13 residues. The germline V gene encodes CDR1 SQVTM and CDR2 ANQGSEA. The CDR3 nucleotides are TGCAGCGTTTCCGTCCCCGGGACGAATGGCGGCACCTTC. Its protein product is CSVSVPGTNGGTF. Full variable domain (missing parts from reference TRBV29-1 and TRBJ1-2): SAVISQKPSRDICQRGTSLTIQCQVDSQVTMMFWYRQQPGQSLTLIATANQGSEATYESGFVIDKFPISRPNLTFSTLTVSNMSPEDSSIYLCSVSVPGTNGGTFGSGTRLTVV.

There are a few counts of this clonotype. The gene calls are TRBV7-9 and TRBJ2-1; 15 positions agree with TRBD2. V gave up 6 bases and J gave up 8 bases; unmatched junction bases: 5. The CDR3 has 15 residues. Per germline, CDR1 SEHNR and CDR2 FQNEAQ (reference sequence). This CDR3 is CASSWGLAGGDEQFF. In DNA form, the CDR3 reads TGTGCCAGCAGTTGGGGACTAGCGGGAGGTGATGAGCAGTTCTTC.

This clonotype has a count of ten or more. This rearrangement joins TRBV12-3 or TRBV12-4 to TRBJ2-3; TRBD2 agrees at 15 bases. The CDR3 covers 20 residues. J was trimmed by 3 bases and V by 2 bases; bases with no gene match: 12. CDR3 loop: CASSLRPILGTSGRTDTQYF. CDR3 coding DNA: TGTGCCAGCAGTTTACGTCCGATACTTGGGACTAGCGGGAGGACAGATACGCAGTATTTT.

In DNA form, the CDR3 reads TGCAGTGCTGCTGGGCCCCAAGGAATAAATCAGCCCCAGCATTTT. Amino acids: CSAAGPQGINQPQHF. The genes are TRBV20-1 and TRBJ1-5; no clear D gene. This CDR3 contains 15 residues. Trimming removed 5 bases from V and 4 bases from J, with 18 bases in between. Germline lookup yields CDR1 DFQATT and CDR2 SNEGSKA (reference sequence).

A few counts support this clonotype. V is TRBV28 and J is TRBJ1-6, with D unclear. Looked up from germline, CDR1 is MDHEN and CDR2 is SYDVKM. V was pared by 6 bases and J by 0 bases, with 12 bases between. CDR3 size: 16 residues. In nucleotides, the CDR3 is TGTGCCAGCAGGCCCGAGTTAAGCTCCTATAATTCACCCCTCCACTTT. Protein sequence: CASRPELSSYNSPLHF. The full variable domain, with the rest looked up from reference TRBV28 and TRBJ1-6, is DVKVTQSSRYLVKRTGEKVFLECVQDMDHENMFWYRQDPGLGLRLIYFSYDVKMKEKGDIPEGYSVSREKKERFSLILESASTNQTSMYLCASRPELSSYNSPLHFGNGTRLTVT.

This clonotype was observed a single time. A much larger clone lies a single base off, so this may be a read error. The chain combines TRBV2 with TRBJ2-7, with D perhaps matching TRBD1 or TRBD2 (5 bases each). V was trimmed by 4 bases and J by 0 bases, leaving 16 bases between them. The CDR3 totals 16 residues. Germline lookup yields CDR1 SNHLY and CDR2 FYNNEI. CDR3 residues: CASSALEWGFSYEQYF. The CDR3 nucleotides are TGTGCCAGCAGTGCTTTGGAGTGGGGGTTCTCCTACGAGCAGTACTTC.

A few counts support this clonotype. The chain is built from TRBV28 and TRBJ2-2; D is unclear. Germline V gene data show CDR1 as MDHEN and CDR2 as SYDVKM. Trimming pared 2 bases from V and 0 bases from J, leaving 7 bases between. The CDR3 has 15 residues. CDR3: CASSLGSTNTGELFF. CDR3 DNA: TGTGCCAGCAGTTTAGGAAGCACGAACACCGGGGAGCTGTTTTTT.

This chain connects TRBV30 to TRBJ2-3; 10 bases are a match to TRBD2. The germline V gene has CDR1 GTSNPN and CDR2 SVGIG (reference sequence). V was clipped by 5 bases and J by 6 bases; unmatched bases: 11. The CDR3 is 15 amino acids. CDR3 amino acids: CAWLTLAGALDTQYF. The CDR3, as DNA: TGTGCCTGGCTCACTCTAGCGGGGGCTTTGGATACGCAGTATTTT. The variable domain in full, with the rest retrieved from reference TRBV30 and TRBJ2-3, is SQTIHQWPATLVQPVGSPLSLECTVEGTSNPNLYWYRQAAGRGLQLLFYSVGIGQISSEVPQNLSASRPQDRQFILSSKKLLLSDSGFYLCAWLTLAGALDTQYFGPGTRLTVL.

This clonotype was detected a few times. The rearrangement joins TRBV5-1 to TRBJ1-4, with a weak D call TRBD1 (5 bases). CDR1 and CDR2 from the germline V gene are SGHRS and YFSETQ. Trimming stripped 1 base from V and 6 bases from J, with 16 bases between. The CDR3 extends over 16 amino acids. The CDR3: CASSLRGTRPDEKLFF. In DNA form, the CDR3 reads TGCGCCAGCAGCTTGCGAGGGACCCGCCCGGATGAAAAACTGTTTTTT.

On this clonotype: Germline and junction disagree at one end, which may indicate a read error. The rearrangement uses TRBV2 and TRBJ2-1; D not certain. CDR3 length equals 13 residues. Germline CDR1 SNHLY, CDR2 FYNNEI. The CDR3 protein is CAGSEGSAGEQFF. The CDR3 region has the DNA TGTGCCGGCAGTGAAGGGTCAGCAGGTGAGCAGTTCTTC.